These 22 T cell receptor beta chains were sequenced from one sample in a study of cytomegalovirus exposure and HLA in healthy donors. Researchers ran the PCR with 60 Vbeta and 13 Jbeta primers. Libraries were prepared by immunoSEQ multiplex PCR; TCRdb keeps only in-frame clonotypes and omits some of them. Of approximately 150,000 clones detected, about three quarters appear once; the ten largest clones hold 2% to 3%. Sequenced sample: PBMCs. The source of these receptors is a woman aged 40 to 50 in good health and CMV-seropositive.

This clone was found a few times. The chain has TRBV27 and TRBJ1-2; possibly TRBD1 for D (5 bases). This CDR3 comprises 13 residues. Trimming shortened V by 0 bases and J by 4 bases, and 6 bases separated the two germline ends. Per the germline V gene, CDR1 is MNHEY and CDR2 is SMNVEV (reference sequence). CDR3 in DNA: TGTGCCAGCAGTTTATCGGGGCTCTATGGCTACACCTTC. It specifies CASSLSGLYGYTF.

This chain links TRBV12-2 with TRBJ1-4. TRBV12-2 is a listed pseudogene. The CDR3 spans 16 residues. CDR3 in amino acids: CASRFSGRGGCEKLFF. The CDR3 nucleotides read TGTGCAAGTCGCTTTAGTGGAAGGGGGGGGTGTGAAAAACTGTTTTTT.

This clone appeared once. The chain uses TRBV6-1 and TRBJ2-3, with 10 bases matching TRBD1. The CDR3 is made up of 14 amino acids. With V trimmed by 6 bases and J by 6 bases, 6 bases remained unmatched. CDR1 is MNHNS, CDR2 SASEGT, per germline. The CDR3 DNA is TGTGCCAGCAGGCCGGGACAGGGGTATGATACGCAGTATTTT. It encodes CASRPGQGYDTQYF.

This clone was counted between two and nine times. The chain carries TRBV7-6 and TRBJ2-3, with 7 bases lining up with TRBD2. CDR3 size: 14 residues. Trimming removed 6 bases from V and 3 bases from J; junction bases left unmatched: 6. Germline-derived CDR1 and CDR2 are SGHVS and FNYEAQ. The CDR3: CASSSAGVTDTQYF. CDR3 sequence (DNA): TGTGCCAGCAGTTCGGCGGGAGTGACAGATACGCAGTATTTT.

The chain joins TRBV10-3 to TRBJ1-2, with a weak D call TRBD1 (6 bases). The ends were cut back, 3 bases at V and 0 bases at J, with 17 bases in the middle. The CDR3 spans 17 residues. The V gene's germline CDR1 is ENHRY and CDR2 SYGVKD. In DNA, the CDR3 is TGTGCCATCAGTGACCCCCCCGGACAGCGAGCTAACTATGGCTACACCTTC. It yields the protein CAISDPPGQRANYGYTF.

The genes are TRBV5-1 and TRBJ2-7; the D gene is possibly TRBD2 (6 bases). CDR1 is SGHRS and CDR2 is YFSETQ in the germline V gene. The V gene lost 0 bases and the J gene lost 1 base, with 8 bases spanning the gap. This CDR3 comprises 14 residues. The CDR3 nucleotides read TGCGCCAGCAGCTTGGTCGGAGGGTCCTACGAGCAGTACTTC. This translates into CASSLVGGSYEQYF.

The chain employs TRBV5-4 and TRBJ1-2; D may be TRBD1 (5 bases). CDR1 SGHNT and CDR2 YYREEE come from the germline V gene (reference sequence). Trimming took off 4 bases at V and 7 bases at J, with 17 bases between the two ends. The CDR3 totals 14 residues. CDR3 region: CASSLMGGSSGYTF. As DNA, the CDR3 is TGTGCCAGCAGCCTGATGGGGGGGAGCAGTGGCTACACCTTC. The entire variable domain, with the rest obtained from reference TRBV5-4 and TRBJ1-2, is as follows: ETGVTQSPTHLIKTRGQQVTLRCSSQSGHNTVSWYQQALGQGPQFIFQYYREEENGRGNFPPRFSGLQFPNYSSELNVNALELDDSALYLCASSLMGGSSGYTFGSGTRLTVV.

V gene TRBV19 combines with J gene TRBJ2-2, with D possibly being TRBD1 (5 bases). Trimming left V 9 bases short and J 8 bases short, with 13 bases between. Germline V gene lookup returns CDR1 LNHDA and CDR2 SQIVND (reference sequence). CDR3 length: 12 amino acids. For the CDR3, the DNA is TGTGCCAGCCCAGGGTCGTCAGGGGAGCTGTTTTTT. It specifies CASPGSSGELFF.

The chain joins TRBV2 to TRBJ2-7, with D hard to call. Trimming removed 7 bases at V and 3 bases at J, with 10 bases between. The length of the CDR3 is 12 residues. Germline CDR1 SNHLY, CDR2 FYNNEI. The CDR3 protein is CASKRDGYEQYF. Here the CDR3 DNA reads TGTGCCAGCAAACGCGATGGCTACGAGCAGTACTTC.

Points on this clone: The junction does not match germline at one end; this may be a read error. The chain is built from TRBV7-9 and TRBJ2-1, with 11 bases that match TRBD2. Germline CDR1 SEHNR, CDR2 FQNEAQ (reference sequence). This CDR3 has 15 residues. The CDR3 loop is CASRLAGGPHNEQFF. CDR3 nucleotide sequence: TGTGCCAGCAGATTAGCGGGGGGGCCCCACAATGAGCAGTTCTTC.

The chain employs TRBV28 and TRBJ1-2, with D hard to call. The CDR3 has 11 amino acids. V dropped 3 bases and J dropped 5 bases, with 4 bases sitting between them. Germline CDR1 is MDHEN and CDR2 is SYDVKM. CDR3 nucleotide sequence: TGTGCCAGCAGTTTCGGGTATGGCTACACCTTC. Protein sequence: CASSFGYGYTF.

The V call is TRBV7-2, the J call TRBJ2-1; no firm D call. CDR3 length equals 15 residues. Germline V lookup: CDR1 SGHTA, CDR2 FQGNSA. V lost 3 bases to trimming and J lost 0 bases, with 9 bases between them. The CDR3 is CASSLRPSSYNEQFF. The CDR3 DNA sequence: TGTGCCAGCAGCTTGAGGCCTAGCTCCTACAATGAGCAGTTCTTC.

The table lists this clone with a few counts. The V and J genes are TRBV30 and TRBJ1-2; D may be TRBD1 (5 bases). V lost 0 bases, J lost 4 bases, and 15 bases lay in between. The V gene's germline CDR1 is GTSNPN and CDR2 SVGIG (reference sequence). CDR3 length equals 15 residues. CDR3 bases: TGTGCCTGGAGTGTAGATGGGCAGGGTGGCTATGGCTACACCTTC. It encodes CAWSVDGQGGYGYTF.

V gene TRBV11-2 combines with J gene TRBJ2-3, with 9 bases identical to TRBD2. CDR3 size: 16 residues. The trim removed 5 bases at V and 3 bases at J, leaving 9 bases unmatched. The V gene's germline CDR1 is SGHAT and CDR2 FQNNGV. CDR3 bases: TGTGCCAGCAGCCTGAGGGTAGCGGGAGAAACAGATACGCAGTATTTT. It encodes CASSLRVAGETDTQYF.

This clone was seen a single time. The rearrangement joins TRBV6-5 to TRBJ1-2; D is possibly TRBD1 (6 bases). The CDR3 runs to 16 residues. The germline V and J ends were trimmed by 0 bases and 4 bases, with 15 bases remaining between them. Germline assignment: CDR1 MNHEY and CDR2 SVGAGI. The CDR3 DNA reads TGTGCCAGCAGTTACTCGACCCAGGCGGGGGCCTATGGCTACACCTTC. The encoded protein is CASSYSTQAGAYGYTF.

The gene calls are TRBV11-3 and TRBJ2-7, with a tentative D call TRBD1 (5 bases). Germline V CDR1 and CDR2: SGHNT, YENEEA. Trimming shortened V by 5 bases and J by 2 bases, and 16 bases separated the two germline ends. The length of the CDR3 is 15 residues. CDR3 residues: CASSLAWGPAYEQYF. CDR3 bases: TGTGCCAGCAGCCTTGCCTGGGGCCCCGCCTACGAGCAGTACTTC.

The CDR3 protein is CASSQGLGSGSKGDEQFF. The CDR3, as DNA: TGTGCCAGCAGCCAAGGACTGGGTAGCGGGTCAAAAGGTGATGAGCAGTTCTTC. This sequence joins TRBV14 and TRBJ2-1; 7 bases are a match to TRBD2. The germline gives CDR1 SGHDN, CDR2 FVKESK. The CDR3 loop spans 18 amino acids. V gave up 1 base and J gave up 8 bases; unmatched junction bases: 17.

This clone turned up a few times. The chain couples TRBV5-5 to TRBJ1-5; the match to TRBD1 covers 8 bases. Germline trimming cut 2 bases from V and 4 bases from J; bases unmatched to any gene: 2. CDR3 length equals 14 residues. The germline CDR1 and CDR2 sequences are SGHKS and YYEKEE (reference sequence). CDR3 loop: CASSFGQGNQPQHF. CDR3 in DNA: TGTGCCAGCAGCTTCGGACAGGGTAATCAGCCCCAGCATTTT.

The V and J genes are TRBV6-5 and TRBJ1-5; D might be TRBD1 (5 bases). The CDR3 is made up of 14 amino acids. V was shortened by 7 bases and J by 2 bases, with 12 bases between the two germline ends. Germline V gene data show CDR1 as MNHEY and CDR2 as SVGAGI. The CDR3 bases are TGTGCCAGCACCCCGGCGGGGGGCAATCAGCCCCAGCATTTT. As protein: CASTPAGGNQPQHF.

This chain connects TRBV5-6 to TRBJ2-3, with 11 bases aligning to TRBD2. The CDR3 is made up of 18 amino acids. The germline CDR1 and CDR2 sequences are SGHDT and YYEEEE. J was trimmed by 1 base and V by 6 bases; bases with no gene match: 13. For the CDR3, the DNA is TGTGCCAGCACCCTCCCGACTAGCGGGGATGGGGGCACAGATACGCAGTATTTT. Protein: CASTLPTSGDGGTDTQYF. Using reference TRBV5-6 and TRBJ2-3 for the parts outside the CDR3, the full variable domain is DAGVTQSPTHLIKTRGQQVTLRCSPKSGHDTVSWYQQALGQGPQFIFQYYEEEERQRGNFPDRFSGHQFPNYSSELNVNALLLGDSALYLCASTLPTSGDGGTDTQYFGPGTRLTVL.

J is TRBJ2-7 and V is TRBV18, with a tentative D call TRBD1 (5 bases). The germline V gene encodes CDR1 KGHSH and CDR2 LQKENI. This CDR3 region has 12 residues. V lost 6 bases, J lost 6 bases, and 12 bases lay in between. In DNA form, the CDR3 reads TGTGCCAGCTCCGAAAGGGGCGGCGAGCAGTACTTC. Translation: CASSERGGEQYF.

This chain links TRBV5-4 with TRBJ2-1, with TRBD2 matching 11 bases. The CDR3 is 15 residues long. Trimming removed 2 bases from V and 5 bases from J; junction bases left unmatched: 3. Per the germline V gene, CDR1 is SGHNT and CDR2 is YYREEE (reference sequence). CDR3 sequence: CASSFLLAGDNEQFF. The CDR3 DNA reads as TGTGCCAGCAGCTTTTTACTAGCGGGAGACAATGAGCAGTTCTTC.